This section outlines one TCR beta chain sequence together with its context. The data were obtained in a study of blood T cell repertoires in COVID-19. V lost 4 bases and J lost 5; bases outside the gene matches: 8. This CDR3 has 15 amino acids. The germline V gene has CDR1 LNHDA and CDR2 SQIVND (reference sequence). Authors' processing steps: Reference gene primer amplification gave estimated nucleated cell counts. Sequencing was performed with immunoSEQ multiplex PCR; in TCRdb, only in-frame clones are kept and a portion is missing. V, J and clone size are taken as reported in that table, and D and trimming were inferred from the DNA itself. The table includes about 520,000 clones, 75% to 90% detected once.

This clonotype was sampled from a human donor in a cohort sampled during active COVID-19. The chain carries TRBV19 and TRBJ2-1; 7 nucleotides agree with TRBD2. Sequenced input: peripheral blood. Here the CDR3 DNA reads TGTGCCAGTAGTACCCCGGGACTAATAAACAATGAGCAGTTCTTC. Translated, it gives CASSTPGLINNEQFF.